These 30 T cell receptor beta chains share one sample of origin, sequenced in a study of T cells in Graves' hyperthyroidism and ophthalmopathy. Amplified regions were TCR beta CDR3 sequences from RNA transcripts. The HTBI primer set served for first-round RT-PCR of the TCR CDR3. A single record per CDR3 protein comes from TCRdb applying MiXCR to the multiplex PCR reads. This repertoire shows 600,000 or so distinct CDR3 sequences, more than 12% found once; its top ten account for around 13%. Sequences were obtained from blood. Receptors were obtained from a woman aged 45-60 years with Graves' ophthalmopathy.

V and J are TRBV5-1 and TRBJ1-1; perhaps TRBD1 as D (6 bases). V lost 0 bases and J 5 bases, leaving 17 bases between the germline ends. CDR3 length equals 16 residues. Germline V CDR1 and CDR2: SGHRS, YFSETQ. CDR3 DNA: TGCGCCAGCAGCTTGGGGCCGGGGGGCCTTGGGACTGAAGCTTTCTTT. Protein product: CASSLGPGGLGTEAFF. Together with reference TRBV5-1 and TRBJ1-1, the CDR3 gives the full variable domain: KAGVTQTPRYLIKTRGQQVTLSCSPISGHRSVSWYQQTPGQGLQFLFEYFSETQRNKGNFPGRFSGRQFSNSRSEMNVSTLELGDSALYLCASSLGPGGLGTEAFFGQGTRLTVV.

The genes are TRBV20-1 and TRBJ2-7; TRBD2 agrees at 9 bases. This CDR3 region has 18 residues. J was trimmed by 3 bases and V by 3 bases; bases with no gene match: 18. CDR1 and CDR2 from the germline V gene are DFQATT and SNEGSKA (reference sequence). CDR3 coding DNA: TGCAGTGCTAGTGCACCGGGACTAGCTTTTGGGTCCATCTACGAGCAGTACTTC. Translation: CSASAPGLAFGSIYEQYF.

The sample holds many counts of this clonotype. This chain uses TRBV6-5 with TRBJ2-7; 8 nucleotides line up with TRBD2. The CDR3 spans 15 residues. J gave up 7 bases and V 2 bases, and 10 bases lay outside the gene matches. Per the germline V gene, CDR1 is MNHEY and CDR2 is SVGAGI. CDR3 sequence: CASSYPSAGRVEQYF. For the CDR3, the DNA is TGTGCCAGCAGTTACCCATCGGCCGGGAGGGTTGAGCAGTACTTC.

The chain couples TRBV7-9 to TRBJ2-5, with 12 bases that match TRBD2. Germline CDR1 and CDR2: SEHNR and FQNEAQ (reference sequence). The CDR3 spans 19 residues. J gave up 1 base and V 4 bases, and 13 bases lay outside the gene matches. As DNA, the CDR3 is TGTGCCAGCAGCTCCAAACTACTAGCGGGAGGCACTACCCAAGAGACCCAGTACTTC. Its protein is CASSSKLLAGGTTQETQYF.

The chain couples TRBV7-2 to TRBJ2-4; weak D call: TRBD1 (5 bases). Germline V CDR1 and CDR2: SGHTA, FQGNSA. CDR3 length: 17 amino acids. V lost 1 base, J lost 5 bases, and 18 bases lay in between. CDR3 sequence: CASSLETGPWGQNIQYF. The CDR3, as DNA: TGTGCCAGCAGCTTAGAAACAGGACCCTGGGGCCAAAACATTCAGTACTTC. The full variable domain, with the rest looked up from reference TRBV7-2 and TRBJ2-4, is GAGVSQSPSNKVTEKGKDVELRCDPISGHTALYWYRQSLGQGLEFLIYFQGNSAPDKSGLPSDRFSAERTGGSVSTLTIQRTQQEDSAVYLCASSLETGPWGQNIQYFGAGTRLSVL.

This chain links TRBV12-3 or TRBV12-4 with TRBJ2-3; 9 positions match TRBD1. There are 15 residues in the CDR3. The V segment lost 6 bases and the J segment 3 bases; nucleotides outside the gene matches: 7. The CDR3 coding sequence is TGTGCCAGCAGCTATCGACAGGGGGGGACAGATACGCAGTATTTT. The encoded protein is CASSYRQGGTDTQYF.

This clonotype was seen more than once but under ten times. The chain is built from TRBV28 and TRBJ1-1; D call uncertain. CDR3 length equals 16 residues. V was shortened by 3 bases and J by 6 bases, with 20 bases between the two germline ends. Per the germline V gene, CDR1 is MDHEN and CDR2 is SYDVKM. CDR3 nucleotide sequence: TGTGCCAGCAGTTTGACGCAGGACTTAGCCCAGTCTGAAGCTTTCTTT. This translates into CASSLTQDLAQSEAFF.

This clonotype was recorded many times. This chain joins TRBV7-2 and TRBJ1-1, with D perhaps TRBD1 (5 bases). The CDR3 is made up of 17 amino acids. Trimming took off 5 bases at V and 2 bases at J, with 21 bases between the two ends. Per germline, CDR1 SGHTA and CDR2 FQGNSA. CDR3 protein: CASSRSPPPGVNTEAFF. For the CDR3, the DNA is TGTGCCAGCAGCCGAAGTCCCCCGCCGGGGGTCAACACTGAAGCTTTCTTT.

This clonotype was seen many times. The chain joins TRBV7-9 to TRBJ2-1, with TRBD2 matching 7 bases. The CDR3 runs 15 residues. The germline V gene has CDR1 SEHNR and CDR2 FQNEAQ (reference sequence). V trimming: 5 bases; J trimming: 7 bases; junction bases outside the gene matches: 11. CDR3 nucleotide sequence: TGTGCCAGCAGCCCCCAGGCGGGAGAGGGAAATGAGCAGTTCTTC. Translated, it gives CASSPQAGEGNEQFF.

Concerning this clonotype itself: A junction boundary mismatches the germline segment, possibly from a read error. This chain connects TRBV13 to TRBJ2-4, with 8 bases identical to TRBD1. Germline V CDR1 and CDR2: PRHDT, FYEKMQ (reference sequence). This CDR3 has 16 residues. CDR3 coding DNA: TGCGCCAGCAGCCCCGGACAGGGCTTAGCCAAAAACATTCAGTACTTC. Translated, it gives CASSPGQGLAKNIQYF. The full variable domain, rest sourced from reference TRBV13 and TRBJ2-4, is AAGVIQSPRHLIKEKRETATLKCYPIPRHDTVYWYQQGPGQDPQFLISFYEKMQSDKGSIPDRFSAQQFSDYHSELNMSSLELGDSALYFCASSPGQGLAKNIQYFGAGTRLSVL.

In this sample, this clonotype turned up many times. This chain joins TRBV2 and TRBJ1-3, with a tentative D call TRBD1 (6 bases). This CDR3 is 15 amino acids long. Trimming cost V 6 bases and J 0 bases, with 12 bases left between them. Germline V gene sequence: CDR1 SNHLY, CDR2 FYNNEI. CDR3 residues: CASRATGFSGNTIYF. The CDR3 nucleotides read TGTGCCAGCAGGGCTACAGGGTTCTCTGGAAACACCATATATTTT.

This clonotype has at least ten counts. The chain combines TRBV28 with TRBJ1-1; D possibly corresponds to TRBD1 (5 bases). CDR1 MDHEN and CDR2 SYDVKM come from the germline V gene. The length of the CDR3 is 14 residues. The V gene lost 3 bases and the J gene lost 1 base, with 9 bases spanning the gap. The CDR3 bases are TGTGCCAGCAGTTTCTTAGGGACGAACACTGAAGCTTTCTTT. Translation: CASSFLGTNTEAFF.

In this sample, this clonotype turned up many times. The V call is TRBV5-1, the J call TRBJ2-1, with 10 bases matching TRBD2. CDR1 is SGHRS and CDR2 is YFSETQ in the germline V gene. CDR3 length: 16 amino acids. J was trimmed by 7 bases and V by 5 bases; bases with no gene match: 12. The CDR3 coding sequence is TGCGCCAGCAGTACGTCTAGCGGGAGATTGAGTAATGAGCAGTTCTTC. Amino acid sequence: CASSTSSGRLSNEQFF.

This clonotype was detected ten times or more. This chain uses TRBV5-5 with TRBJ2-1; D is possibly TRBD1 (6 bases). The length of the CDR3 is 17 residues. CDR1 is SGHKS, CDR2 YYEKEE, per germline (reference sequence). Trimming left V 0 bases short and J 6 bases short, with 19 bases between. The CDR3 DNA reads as TGTGCCAGCAGCTTGGAAAACAGGGTCTGGGCCTTCAATGAGCAGTTCTTC. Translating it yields CASSLENRVWAFNEQFF.

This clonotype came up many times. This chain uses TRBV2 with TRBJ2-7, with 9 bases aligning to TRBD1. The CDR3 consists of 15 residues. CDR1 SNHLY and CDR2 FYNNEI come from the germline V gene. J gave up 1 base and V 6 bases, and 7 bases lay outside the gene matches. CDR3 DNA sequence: TGTGCCAGCAGCCGGGACAGGGAAAGGTCCTACGAGCAGTACTTC. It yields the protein CASSRDRERSYEQYF.

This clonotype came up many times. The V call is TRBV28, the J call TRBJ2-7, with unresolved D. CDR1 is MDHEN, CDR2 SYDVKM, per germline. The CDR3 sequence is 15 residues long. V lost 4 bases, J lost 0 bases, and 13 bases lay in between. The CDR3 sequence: CASSSSQKNSYEQYF. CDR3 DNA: TGTGCCAGCAGTTCGTCACAGAAGAACTCCTACGAGCAGTACTTC.

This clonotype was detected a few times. The CDR3 nucleotides are TGTGCCAGCAGTTTAGGGAGGGAGATTCCCGGGGAGCTGTTTTTT. This gives the protein CASSLGREIPGELFF. The chain employs TRBV12-3 or TRBV12-4 and TRBJ2-2, with TRBD2 as a possible D gene (6 bases). V was clipped by 1 base and J by 6 bases, with 12 bases between them. CDR3 length: 15 amino acids.

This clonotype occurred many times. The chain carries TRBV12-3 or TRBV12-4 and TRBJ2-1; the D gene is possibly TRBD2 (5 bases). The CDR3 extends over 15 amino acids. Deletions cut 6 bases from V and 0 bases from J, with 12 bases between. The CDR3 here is CASRLVGSSYNEQFF. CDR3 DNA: TGTGCCAGCAGACTAGTAGGTAGCTCCTACAATGAGCAGTTCTTC.

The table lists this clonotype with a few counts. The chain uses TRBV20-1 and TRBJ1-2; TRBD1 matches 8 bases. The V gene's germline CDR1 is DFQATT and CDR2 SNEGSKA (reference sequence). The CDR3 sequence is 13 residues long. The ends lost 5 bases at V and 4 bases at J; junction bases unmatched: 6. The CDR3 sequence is CSAPRQGTYGYTF. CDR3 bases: TGCAGTGCTCCACGACAGGGGACCTATGGCTACACCTTC.

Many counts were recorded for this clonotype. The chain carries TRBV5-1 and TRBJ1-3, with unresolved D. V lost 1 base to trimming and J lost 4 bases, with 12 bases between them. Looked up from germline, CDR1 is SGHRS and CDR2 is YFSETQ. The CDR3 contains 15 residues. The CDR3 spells CASSLSRGSGNTIYF. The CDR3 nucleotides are TGCGCCAGCAGCTTGAGTCGCGGTTCCGGAAACACCATATATTTT.

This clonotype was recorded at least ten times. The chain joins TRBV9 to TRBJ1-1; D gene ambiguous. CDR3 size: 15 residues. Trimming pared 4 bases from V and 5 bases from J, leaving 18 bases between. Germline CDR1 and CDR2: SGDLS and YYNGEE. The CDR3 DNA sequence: TGTGCCAGCAGCCCCCGGACGGGAGCAATAACTGAAGCTTTCTTT. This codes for CASSPRTGAITEAFF.

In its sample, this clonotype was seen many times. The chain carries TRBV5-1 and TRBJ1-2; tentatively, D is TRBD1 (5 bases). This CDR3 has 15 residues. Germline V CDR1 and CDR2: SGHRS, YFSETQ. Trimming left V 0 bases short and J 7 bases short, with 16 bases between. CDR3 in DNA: TGCGCCAGCAGCTTGGCCCGCATCACCGGGGGTGGCTACACCTTC. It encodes CASSLARITGGGYTF.

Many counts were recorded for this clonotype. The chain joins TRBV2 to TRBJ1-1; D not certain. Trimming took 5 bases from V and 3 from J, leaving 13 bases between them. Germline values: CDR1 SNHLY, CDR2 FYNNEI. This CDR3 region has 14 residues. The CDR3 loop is CASSSTEADTEAFF. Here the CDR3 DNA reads TGTGCCAGCAGTAGTACAGAAGCCGACACTGAAGCTTTCTTT.

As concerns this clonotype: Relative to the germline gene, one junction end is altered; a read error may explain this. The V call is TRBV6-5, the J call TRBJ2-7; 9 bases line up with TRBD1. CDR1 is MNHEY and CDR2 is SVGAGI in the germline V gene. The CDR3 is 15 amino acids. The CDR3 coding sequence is TGTGCCAGCAGATACTCAAGGACAGGGGCCTACGAGCAGTACTTC. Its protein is CASRYSRTGAYEQYF.

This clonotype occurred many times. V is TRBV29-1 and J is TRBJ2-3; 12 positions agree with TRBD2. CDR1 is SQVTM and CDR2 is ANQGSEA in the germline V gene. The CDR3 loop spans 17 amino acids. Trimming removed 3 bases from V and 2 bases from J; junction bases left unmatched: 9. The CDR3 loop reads CSVDDELAGGPTDTQYF. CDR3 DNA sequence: TGCAGCGTTGACGACGAGCTAGCGGGAGGGCCCACAGATACGCAGTATTTT.

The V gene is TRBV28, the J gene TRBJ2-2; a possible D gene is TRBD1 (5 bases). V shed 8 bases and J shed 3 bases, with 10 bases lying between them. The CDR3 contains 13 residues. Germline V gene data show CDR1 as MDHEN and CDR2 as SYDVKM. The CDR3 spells CASYKGYTGELFF. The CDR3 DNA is TGTGCCAGCTACAAGGGGTACACCGGGGAGCTGTTTTTT.

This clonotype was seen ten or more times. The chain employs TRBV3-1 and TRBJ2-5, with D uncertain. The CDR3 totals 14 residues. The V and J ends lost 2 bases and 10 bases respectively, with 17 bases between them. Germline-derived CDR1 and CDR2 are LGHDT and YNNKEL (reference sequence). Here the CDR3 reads CASSQRTDWRDQYF. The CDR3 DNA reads TGTGCCAGCAGCCAAAGGACGGATTGGCGAGACCAGTACTTC.

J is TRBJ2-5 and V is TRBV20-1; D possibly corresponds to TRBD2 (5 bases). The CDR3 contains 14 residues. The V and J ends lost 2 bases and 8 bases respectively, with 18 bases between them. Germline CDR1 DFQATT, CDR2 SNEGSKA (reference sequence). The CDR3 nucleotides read TGCAGTGCTAGACGGGTAGTTGATCGGGATACCCAGTACTTC. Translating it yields CSARRVVDRDTQYF.

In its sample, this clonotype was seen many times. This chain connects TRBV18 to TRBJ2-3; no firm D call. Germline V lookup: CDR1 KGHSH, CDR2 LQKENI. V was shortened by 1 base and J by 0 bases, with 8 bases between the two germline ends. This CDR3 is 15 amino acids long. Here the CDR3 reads CASSPLTISTDTQYF. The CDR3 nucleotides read TGTGCCAGCTCACCACTGACGATAAGCACAGATACGCAGTATTTT.

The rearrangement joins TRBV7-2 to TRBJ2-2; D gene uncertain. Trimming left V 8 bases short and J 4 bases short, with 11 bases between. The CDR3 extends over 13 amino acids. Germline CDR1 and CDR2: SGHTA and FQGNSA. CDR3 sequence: CASRVTSTGELFF. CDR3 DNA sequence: TGTGCCAGCCGGGTAACGAGCACCGGGGAGCTGTTTTTT.